These 21 T cell receptor beta chains share one sample of origin, sequenced in a study of identical twins. One entry per CDR3 protein, called by TCRdb with MiXCR from the 5' RACE reads. Of under 250,000 distinct CDR3 sequences listed, 6% to 8.5% are singletons. The sample also formed part of further work on yellow fever vaccine responses in identical twins.

The sequenced sample was CD8+ T cells sorted from blood. The receptors derive from a woman aged 18-35 years in good health.

The chain is built from TRBV11-1 and TRBJ2-4; D tentatively fits TRBD1 or TRBD2 (5 bases each). Germline V gene sequence: CDR1 SGHAT, CDR2 FQDESV (reference sequence). V shed 3 bases and J shed 0 bases, with 15 bases lying between them. The CDR3 is 17 amino acids. The CDR3 DNA reads as TGTGCCAGCAGCTTCAGCAGGGAGAGCTTAGCCAAAAACATTCAGTACTTC. Its translation: CASSFSRESLAKNIQYF.

This clonotype was detected ten times or more. The V and J genes are TRBV3-1 and TRBJ2-7; the D gene could be TRBD1 or TRBD2 (6 bases each). The V end lost 0 bases, the J end lost 2 bases, and 14 bases lay between the germline ends. The CDR3 consists of 16 residues. The V gene's germline CDR1 is LGHDT and CDR2 YNNKEL (reference sequence). The CDR3 DNA reads as TGTGCCAGCAGCCAAGAAGTCGGGGGCTCCACCTACGAGCAGTACTTC. The encoded protein is CASSQEVGGSTYEQYF.

In its sample, this clonotype was seen a few times. V gene TRBV7-9 combines with J gene TRBJ2-5, with 8 bases matching TRBD1. V lost 3 bases to trimming and J lost 1 base; unmatched junction nucleotides: 4. CDR3 size: 15 residues. Germline CDR1 SEHNR, CDR2 FQNEAQ (reference sequence). The CDR3 nucleotides read TGTGCCAGCAGCTTCAGGGGACAGGTCCAAGAGACCCAGTACTTC. This encodes CASSFRGQVQETQYF.

This clonotype was found many times. J is TRBJ2-5 and V is TRBV5-1; either TRBD1 or TRBD2 may fit D (5 bases each). From germline, CDR1 is SGHRS and CDR2 YFSETQ. The length of the CDR3 is 14 residues. V lost 0 bases, J lost 4 bases, and 10 bases lay in between. The CDR3 reads CASSLVLGTETQYF. CDR3 nucleotide sequence: TGCGCCAGCAGCTTGGTGCTGGGGACAGAGACCCAGTACTTC.

This clonotype has just a few counts. The genes are TRBV4-1 and TRBJ1-2, with 8 nucleotides matching TRBD1. This CDR3 comprises 16 residues. Looked up from germline, CDR1 is MGHRA and CDR2 is YSYEKL. With 2 bases clipped from V and 5 bases from J, the junction kept 10 bases outside the gene matches. The CDR3 DNA sequence: TGCGCCAGCAGCCAAACCAGGGGGCGTTTTATTTATGGCTACACCTTC. Protein: CASSQTRGRFIYGYTF.

Ten or more counts support this clonotype. The chain recombines TRBV10-1 with TRBJ2-2, with D unclear. The V gene's germline CDR1 is WNHNN and CDR2 SYGVQD (reference sequence). Trimming took off 2 bases at V and 9 bases at J, with 10 bases between the two ends. There are 13 residues in the CDR3. CDR3 sequence reads: CASSEEKGWELFF. Here the CDR3 DNA reads TGCGCCAGCAGTGAGGAGAAGGGATGGGAGCTGTTTTTT.

To note about this clonotype: This may stem from a read error, because a much larger clone lies one nucleotide away. This chain's CDR3 is CASSQIKGLAFQGNTIYF. DNA for the CDR3: TGCGCCAGCAGCCAAATCAAGGGGCTCGCCTTTCAAGGAAACACCATATATTTT. This chain links TRBV4-1 with TRBJ1-3; tentatively, D is TRBD1 (5 bases). Germline V gene data show CDR1 as MGHRA and CDR2 as YSYEKL. The CDR3 sequence is 18 residues long. Trimming removed 2 bases at V and 4 bases at J, with 21 bases between.

This clonotype was counted at least ten times. This chain links TRBV20-1 with TRBJ2-2; D ambiguous. Germline CDR1 reads DFQATT; CDR2 reads SNEGSKA (reference sequence). The CDR3 is made up of 19 amino acids. Between the trimmed V and J ends, which lost 5 bases and 7 bases, there was a span of 32 bases. The CDR3 nucleotides are TGCAGTGCTCCTGCGGACCCTAAAGCTATAGGAGCCTTAATCGGGGAGCTGTTTTTT. This encodes CSAPADPKAIGALIGELFF.

This clonotype was counted a few times. This rearrangement joins TRBV7-6 to TRBJ2-1, with a possible D match to TRBD2 (6 bases). V lost 5 bases and J 9 bases, leaving 26 bases between the germline ends. Germline V gene lookup returns CDR1 SGHVS and CDR2 FNYEAQ. The CDR3 is made up of 17 amino acids. In DNA form, the CDR3 reads TGTGCCAGCAGCCCTGGGGCGGGATGGAACCTCTTGGGTGAGCAGTTCTTC. Its protein product is CASSPGAGWNLLGEQFF.

This clonotype occurred many times. The J gene is TRBJ2-1, the V gene TRBV29-1; 9 bases line up with TRBD2. With 6 bases clipped from V and 6 bases from J, the junction kept 12 bases outside the gene matches. This CDR3 is 15 amino acids long. Germline CDR1 reads SQVTM; CDR2 reads ANQGSEA. The CDR3 DNA sequence: TGCAGCGTGGAGGGGATAGCGGGAGCGGGCAATGAGCAGTTCTTC. This encodes CSVEGIAGAGNEQFF.

This clonotype came up many times. This chain joins TRBV7-6 and TRBJ2-1; 7 nucleotides agree with TRBD2. With 7 bases clipped from V and 8 bases from J, the junction kept 14 bases outside the gene matches. Germline CDR1 reads SGHVS; CDR2 reads FNYEAQ. The CDR3 has 15 residues. DNA for the CDR3: TGTGCCAGCACCTACGGACTAGGAGTGATGTATGAGCAGTTCTTC. It encodes CASTYGLGVMYEQFF.

This chain uses TRBV2 with TRBJ2-1; no firm D call. The CDR3 runs to 12 residues. Germline V lookup: CDR1 SNHLY, CDR2 FYNNEI. V gave up 7 bases and J gave up 8 bases, with 12 bases separating them. The CDR3 reads CASINRVHEQFF. CDR3 coding DNA: TGTGCCAGCATAAATAGGGTCCATGAGCAGTTCTTC. The full variable domain, in which reference TRBV2 and TRBJ2-1 provide the parts outside the CDR3, is EPEVTQTPSHQVTQMGQEVILRCVPISNHLYFYWYRQILGQKVEFLVSFYNNEISEKSEIFDDQFSVERPDGSNFTLKIRSTKLEDSAMYFCASINRVHEQFFGPGTRLTVL.

The chain uses TRBV27 and TRBJ2-1, with D possibly being TRBD2 (6 bases). Germline V gives CDR1 MNHEY, CDR2 SMNVEV (reference sequence). The CDR3 covers 14 residues. With 0 bases removed from V and 9 bases from J, the gap between germline ends came to 12 bases. The CDR3 DNA follows: TGTGCCAGCAGTTTATCAACTAGCTTAAGTGAGCAGTTCTTC. This codes for CASSLSTSLSEQFF.

The chain couples TRBV15 to TRBJ1-2, with TRBD1 identical over 7 bases. The junction had 10 bases not matched to a gene; V was cut back by 4 bases and J by 8 bases. Per the germline V gene, CDR1 is LNHNV and CDR2 is YYDKDF (reference sequence). The CDR3 sequence is 14 residues long. The CDR3 bases are TGTGCCACCAGCACCAGACAGGGAACGGGGGGCTACACCTTC. Its protein is CATSTRQGTGGYTF.

The chain carries TRBV4-2 and TRBJ2-2; D call uncertain. The V gene's germline CDR1 is LGHNA and CDR2 YNFKEQ. The CDR3 runs to 18 residues. The V end was cut by 2 bases, the J end by 2 bases, with 18 bases between. CDR3 nucleotide sequence: TGTGCCAGCAGCCAAAACAACCAGGAAACGATTAACACCGGGGAGCTGTTTTTT. It codes for CASSQNNQETINTGELFF.

This clonotype was counted between two and nine times. The J gene is TRBJ2-3, the V gene TRBV20-1, with 11 bases lining up with TRBD2. CDR3 length equals 15 residues. Germline V lookup: CDR1 DFQATT, CDR2 SNEGSKA (reference sequence). Trimming cost V 6 bases and J 2 bases; bases outside gene matches: 7. The CDR3 sequence is CSALLAGESTDTQYF. The CDR3 bases are TGCAGTGCCTTACTAGCGGGAGAGTCCACAGATACGCAGTATTTT.

Ten or more counts support this clonotype. This chain joins TRBV29-1 and TRBJ2-2; no reliable D call. CDR3 size: 14 residues. Germline V lookup: CDR1 SQVTM, CDR2 ANQGSEA. V was shortened by 6 bases and J by 6 bases, with 17 bases between the two germline ends. The CDR3 region has the DNA TGCAGCGTCCCCGTATCGGGTTTGGCCGGGGAGCTGTTTTTT. It specifies CSVPVSGLAGELFF.

This clonotype was counted many times. V is TRBV29-1 and J is TRBJ2-7, with 8 bases aligning to TRBD2. Germline lookup yields CDR1 SQVTM and CDR2 ANQGSEA. This CDR3 contains 16 residues. Trimming took 1 base from V and 5 from J; bases not matched to a gene: 13. CDR3 sequence reads: CSVEASSGTRIHEQYF. In DNA form, the CDR3 reads TGCAGCGTTGAAGCCAGCTCCGGGACTAGAATCCACGAGCAGTACTTC.

The chain employs TRBV25-1 and TRBJ2-7, with unresolved D. The CDR3 runs to 14 residues. Germline V gene data show CDR1 as MGHDK and CDR2 as SYGVNS. Trimming cost V 4 bases and J 0 bases, with 10 bases left between them. CDR3 sequence reads: CASSGARSSYEQYF. DNA of the CDR3: TGTGCCAGCAGTGGAGCCCGGAGCTCCTACGAGCAGTACTTC.

This clonotype was seen a handful of times. V usage is TRBV27 and J usage is TRBJ2-5; D could derive from TRBD1 or TRBD2 (5 bases each). The germline CDR1 and CDR2 sequences are MNHEY and SMNVEV (reference sequence). V was trimmed by 5 bases and J by 7 bases, leaving 8 bases between them. The CDR3 contains 11 residues. The CDR3 here is CASSARGTQYF. CDR3 nucleotide sequence: TGTGCCAGCAGTGCGAGGGGGACCCAGTACTTC.

The table lists this clonotype with many counts. V is TRBV29-1 and J is TRBJ2-7; D is perhaps TRBD2 (6 bases). V was cut by 4 bases and J by 3 bases, with 19 bases left in between. This CDR3 contains 15 residues. Germline CDR1 and CDR2: SQVTM and ANQGSEA. The CDR3 loop reads CSVVVRRDLGYEQYF. The CDR3 coding sequence is TGCAGCGTTGTTGTGAGGCGGGATCTTGGCTACGAGCAGTACTTC.